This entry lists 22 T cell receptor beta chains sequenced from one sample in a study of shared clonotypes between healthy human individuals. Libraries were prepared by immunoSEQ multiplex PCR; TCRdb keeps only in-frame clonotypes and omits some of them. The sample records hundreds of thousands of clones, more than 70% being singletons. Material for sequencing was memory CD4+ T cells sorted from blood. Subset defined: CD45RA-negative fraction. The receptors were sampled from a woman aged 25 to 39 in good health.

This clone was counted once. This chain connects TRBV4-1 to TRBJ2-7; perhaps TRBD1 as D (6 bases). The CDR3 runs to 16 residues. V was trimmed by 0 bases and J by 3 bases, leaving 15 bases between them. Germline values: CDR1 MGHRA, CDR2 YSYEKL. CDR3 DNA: TGCGCCAGCAGCCAAGAAAAGGGACAAGGGGTCTACGAGCAGTACTTC. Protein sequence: CASSQEKGQGVYEQYF.

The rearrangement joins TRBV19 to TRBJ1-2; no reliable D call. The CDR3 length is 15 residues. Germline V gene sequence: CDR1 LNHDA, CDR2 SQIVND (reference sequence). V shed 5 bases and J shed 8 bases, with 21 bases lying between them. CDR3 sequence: CASSFSTYILGGYTF. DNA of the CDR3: TGTGCCAGTAGTTTTTCGACATACATTTTGGGCGGCTACACCTTC.

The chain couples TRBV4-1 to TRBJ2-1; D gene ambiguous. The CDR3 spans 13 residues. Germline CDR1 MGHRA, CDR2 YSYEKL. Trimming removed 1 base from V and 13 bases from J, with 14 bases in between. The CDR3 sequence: CASSQAPLGNQFF. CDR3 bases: TGCGCCAGCAGCCAAGCTCCCCTAGGCAACCAGTTCTTC.

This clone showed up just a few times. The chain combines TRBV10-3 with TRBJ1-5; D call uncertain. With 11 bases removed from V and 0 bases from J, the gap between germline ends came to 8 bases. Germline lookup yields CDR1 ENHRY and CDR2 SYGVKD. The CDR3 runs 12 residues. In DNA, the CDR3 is TGTGCCTCCAGAGGTAGCAATCAGCCCCAGCATTTT. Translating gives CASRGSNQPQHF.

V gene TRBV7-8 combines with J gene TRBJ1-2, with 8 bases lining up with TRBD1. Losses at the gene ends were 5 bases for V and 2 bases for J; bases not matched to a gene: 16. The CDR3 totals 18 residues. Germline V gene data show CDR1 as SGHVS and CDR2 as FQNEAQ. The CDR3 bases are TGTGCCAGCAGCCCGCGCGGGAGGGCAGGGGGCGAAAACTATGGCTACACCTTC. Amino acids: CASSPRGRAGGENYGYTF.

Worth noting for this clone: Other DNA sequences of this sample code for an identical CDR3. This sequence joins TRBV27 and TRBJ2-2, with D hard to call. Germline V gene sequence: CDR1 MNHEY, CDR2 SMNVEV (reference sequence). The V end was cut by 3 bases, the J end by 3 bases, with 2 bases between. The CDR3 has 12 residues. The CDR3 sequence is CASSFHTGELFF. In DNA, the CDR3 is TGTGCCAGCAGTTTTCACACCGGGGAGCTGTTTTTT.

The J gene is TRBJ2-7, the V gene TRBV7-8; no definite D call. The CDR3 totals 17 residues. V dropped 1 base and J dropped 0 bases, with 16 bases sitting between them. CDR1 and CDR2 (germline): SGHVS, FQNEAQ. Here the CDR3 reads CASSLEFSQLASYEQYF. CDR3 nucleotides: TGTGCCAGCAGCTTAGAGTTCAGCCAATTAGCCTCCTACGAGCAGTACTTC.

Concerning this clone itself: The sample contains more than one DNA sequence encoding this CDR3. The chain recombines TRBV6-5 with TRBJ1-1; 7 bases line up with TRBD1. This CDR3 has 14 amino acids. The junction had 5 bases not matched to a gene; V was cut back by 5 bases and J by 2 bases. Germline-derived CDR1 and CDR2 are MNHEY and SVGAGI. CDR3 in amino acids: CASSPRTGNTEAFF. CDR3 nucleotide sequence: TGTGCCAGCAGTCCCCGGACAGGTAACACTGAAGCTTTCTTT.

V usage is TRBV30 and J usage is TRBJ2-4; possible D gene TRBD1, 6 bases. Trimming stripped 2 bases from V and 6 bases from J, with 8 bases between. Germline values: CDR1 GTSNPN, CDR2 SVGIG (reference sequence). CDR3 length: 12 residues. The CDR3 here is CAWSSGVNIQYF. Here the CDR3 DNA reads TGTGCCTGGAGTTCAGGGGTAAACATTCAGTACTTC. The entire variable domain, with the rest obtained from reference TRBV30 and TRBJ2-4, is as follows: SQTIHQWPATLVQPVGSPLSLECTVEGTSNPNLYWYRQAAGRGLQLLFYSVGIGQISSEVPQNLSASRPQDRQFILSSKKLLLSDSGFYLCAWSSGVNIQYFGAGTRLSVL.

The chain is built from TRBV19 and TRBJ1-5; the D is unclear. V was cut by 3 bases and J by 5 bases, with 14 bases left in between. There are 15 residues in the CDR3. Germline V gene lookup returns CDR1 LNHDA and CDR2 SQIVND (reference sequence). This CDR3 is CASSMWAYSDQPQHF. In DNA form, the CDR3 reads TGTGCCAGTAGTATGTGGGCCTATTCGGATCAGCCCCAGCATTTT.

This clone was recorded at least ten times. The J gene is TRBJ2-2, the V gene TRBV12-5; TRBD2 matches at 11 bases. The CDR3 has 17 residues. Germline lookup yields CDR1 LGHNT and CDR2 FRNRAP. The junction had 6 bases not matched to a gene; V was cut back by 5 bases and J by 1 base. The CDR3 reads CASGIAGGPRNTGELFF. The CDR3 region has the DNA TGTGCTAGTGGTATAGCGGGAGGGCCTAGGAACACCGGGGAGCTGTTTTTT.

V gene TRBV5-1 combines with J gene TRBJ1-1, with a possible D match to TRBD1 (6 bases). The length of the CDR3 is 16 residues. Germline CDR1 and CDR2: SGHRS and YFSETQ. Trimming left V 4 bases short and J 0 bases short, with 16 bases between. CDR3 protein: CASSQWTADLNTEAFF. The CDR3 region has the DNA TGCGCCAGCAGCCAGTGGACAGCCGATCTGAACACTGAAGCTTTCTTT.

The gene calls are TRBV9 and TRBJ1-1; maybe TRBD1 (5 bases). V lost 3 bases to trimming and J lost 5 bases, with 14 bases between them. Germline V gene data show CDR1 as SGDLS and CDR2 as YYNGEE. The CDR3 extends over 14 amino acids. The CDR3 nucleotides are TGTGCCAGCAGCGGCTCAGGGAAGGGAACTGAAGCTTTCTTT. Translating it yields CASSGSGKGTEAFF. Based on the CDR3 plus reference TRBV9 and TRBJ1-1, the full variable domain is DSGVTQTPKHLITATGQRVTLRCSPRSGDLSVYWYQQSLDQGLQFLIQYYNGEERAKGNILERFSAQQFPDLHSELNLSSLELGDSALYFCASSGSGKGTEAFFGQGTRLTVV.

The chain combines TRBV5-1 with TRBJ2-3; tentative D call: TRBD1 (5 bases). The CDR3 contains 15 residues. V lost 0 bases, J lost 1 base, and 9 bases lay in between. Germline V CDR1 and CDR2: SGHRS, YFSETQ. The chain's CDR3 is CASSLAWGRTDTQYF. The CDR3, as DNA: TGCGCCAGCAGCTTGGCTTGGGGCCGCACAGATACGCAGTATTTT.

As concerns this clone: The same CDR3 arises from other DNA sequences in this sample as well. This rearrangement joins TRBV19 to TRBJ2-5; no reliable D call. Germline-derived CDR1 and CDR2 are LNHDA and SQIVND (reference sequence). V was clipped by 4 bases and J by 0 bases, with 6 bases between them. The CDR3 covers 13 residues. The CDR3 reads CASSTQYQETQYF. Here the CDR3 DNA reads TGTGCCAGTAGTACCCAGTACCAAGAGACCCAGTACTTC.

The CDR3 protein is CASSPTAGKNSNQPQHF. The CDR3 coding sequence is TGTGCCAGCTCACCGACAGCAGGGAAAAATAGCAATCAGCCCCAGCATTTT. This rearrangement joins TRBV18 to TRBJ1-5; the D gene is possibly TRBD1 (5 bases). Trimming stripped 3 bases from V and 0 bases from J, with 15 bases between. The CDR3 sequence is 17 residues long. Germline loops: CDR1 KGHSH, CDR2 LQKENI.

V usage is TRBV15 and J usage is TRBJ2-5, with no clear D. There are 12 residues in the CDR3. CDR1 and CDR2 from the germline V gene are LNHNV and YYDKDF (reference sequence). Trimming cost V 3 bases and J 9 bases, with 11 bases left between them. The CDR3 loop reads CATSRALSAQYF. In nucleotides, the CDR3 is TGTGCCACCAGCAGGGCCCTCTCGGCCCAGTACTTC.

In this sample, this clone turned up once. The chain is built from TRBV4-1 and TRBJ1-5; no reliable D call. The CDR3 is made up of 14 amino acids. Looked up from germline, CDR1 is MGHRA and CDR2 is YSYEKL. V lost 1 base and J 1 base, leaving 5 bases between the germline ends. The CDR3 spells CASSQGRSNQPQHF. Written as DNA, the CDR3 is TGCGCCAGCAGCCAAGGACGGAGCAATCAGCCCCAGCATTTT.

The chain's CDR3 is CASSPGGDTGELFF. CDR3 in DNA: TGCGCCAGCAGCCCCGGCGGAGACACCGGGGAGCTGTTTTTT. This chain uses TRBV4-1 with TRBJ2-2; D gene uncertain. V lost 4 bases to trimming and J lost 3 bases, with 9 bases between them. Germline CDR1 is MGHRA and CDR2 is YSYEKL. The CDR3 runs 14 residues.

The CDR3 nucleotides read TGTGCCAGCAGTAGATGGGGCGGCTCCTATGGAAACACCATATATTTT. Translating it yields CASSRWGGSYGNTIYF. This chain links TRBV28 with TRBJ1-3; D possibly corresponds to TRBD1 (5 bases). Germline CDR1 is MDHEN and CDR2 is SYDVKM. Deletions cut 5 bases from V and 3 bases from J, with 17 bases between. The CDR3 contains 16 residues.

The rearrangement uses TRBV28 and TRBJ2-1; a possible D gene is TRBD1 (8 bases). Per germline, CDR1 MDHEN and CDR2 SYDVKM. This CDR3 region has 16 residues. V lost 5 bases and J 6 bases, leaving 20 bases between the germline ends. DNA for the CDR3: TGTGCCAGCAGTGTCACTGGACAGGGAGGGGGCAATGAGCAGTTCTTC. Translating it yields CASSVTGQGGGNEQFF. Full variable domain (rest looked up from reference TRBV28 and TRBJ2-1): DVKVTQSSRYLVKRTGEKVFLECVQDMDHENMFWYRQDPGLGLRLIYFSYDVKMKEKGDIPEGYSVSREKKERFSLILESASTNQTSMYLCASSVTGQGGGNEQFFGPGTRLTVL.

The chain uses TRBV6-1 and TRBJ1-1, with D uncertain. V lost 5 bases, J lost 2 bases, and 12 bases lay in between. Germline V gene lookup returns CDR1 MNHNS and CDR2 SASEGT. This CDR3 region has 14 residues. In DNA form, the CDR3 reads TGTGCCAGCAGTTTGACTAGGGATAACACTGAAGCTTTCTTT. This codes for CASSLTRDNTEAFF.